This section outlines one T cell receptor (beta chain) sequence together with its context. This clone was seen only a few times. Its binding antigen is unknown. No qualities accompany the bases; no much larger clone lies one base away. The germline V gene gives CDR1 as SQVTM and CDR2 as ANQGSEA. A distance of 13 bases separates the germline ends of V and J, which lose 2 bases and 8 bases respectively. The CDR3 measures 13 amino acids from cysteine to phenylalanine. Of all the DNA, just the CDR3 is kept, 39 bases in frame from base 1. These data originate in a study of lymphopenia after photon versus proton radiotherapy (dated by TCRdb to the late 2010s). A note on the overall study: The study compared the immunological effects of photon versus proton radiation therapy in patients with gastrointestinal tumors who developed high-grade lymphopenia. The goal of the study was to characterize the differences between the two radiation modalities in how they affect the immune system. The cohort included approximately 22 patients with gastrointestinal tumors who developed lymphopenia after receiving either photon or proton therapy. Overall results and qualifications from the work: Across the cohort, among patients who died, a greater drop in TCR diversity after the nadir was inversely correlated with overall survival time. After the lymphocyte count nadir, photon-treated repertoires showed oligoclonal expansion, especially of CD8+ Temra cells, which drove the drop in diversity. Relative stability during treatment was observed in proton-treated patients, whereas loss of naive T cells and TCR diversity and gain of effector/memory populations were observed in photon-treated patients. The survival association was assessed only in patients who died, and better survival with proton therapy was presented by the authors as a possibility rather than a demonstrated result.

Library generation was performed with the immunoSEQ multiplex PCR assay. T cell repertoires were profiled with deep sequencing of rearranged TCR beta loci together with multiparametric flow cytometry. TCRdb re-hosts the immuneACCESS table, in-frame sequences only. Its copies lack some clones; in the studies checked, an unresolved V gene accounts for under half of them, and the cause for the rest is not known. The sample data list about 40,000 clones, and around 84% of these were observed just once. The top ten clones comprise 10% of the sample. This TCR was sampled from a woman in her 70s with pancreatic cancer. Some clones in this sample may be carry-over from other donors' samples. Rearrangement joined TRBV29-1 to TRBJ2-1; the D gene is unclear. Here the sequenced sample was peripheral blood, taken from a patient treated with proton-based radiotherapy. In nucleotide form, the sequence is TGCAGCGTTGAATCGGAGTCGGGCCATGAGCAGTTCTTC. This sequence encodes CSVESESGHEQFF.